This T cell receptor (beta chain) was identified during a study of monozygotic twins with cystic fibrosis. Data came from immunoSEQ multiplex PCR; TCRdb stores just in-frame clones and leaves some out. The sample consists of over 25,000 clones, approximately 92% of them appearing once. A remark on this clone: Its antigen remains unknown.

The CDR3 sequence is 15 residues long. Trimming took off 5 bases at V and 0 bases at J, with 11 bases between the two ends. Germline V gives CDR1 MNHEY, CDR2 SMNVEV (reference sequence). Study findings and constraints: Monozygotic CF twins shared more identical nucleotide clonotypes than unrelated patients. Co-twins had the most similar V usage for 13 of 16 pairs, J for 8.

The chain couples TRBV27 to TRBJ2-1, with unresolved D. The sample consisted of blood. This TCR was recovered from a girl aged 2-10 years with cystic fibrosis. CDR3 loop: CASSPTSPSYNEQFF. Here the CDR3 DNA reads TGTGCCAGCAGTCCGACCTCCCCCTCCTACAATGAGCAGTTCTTC.